This TCR beta chain derives from a study of molecular identifiers for immune sequencing clone quantification. Regarding the study as a whole: Highly expanded clones may be undercounted when identical TCR molecules share barcodes.

CDR3 length equals 14 residues. Germline V gene lookup returns CDR1 SGHVS and CDR2 FNYEAQ. V was trimmed by 5 bases and J by 8 bases, leaving 13 bases between them. Libraries of naive CD8 cells were prepared from about 20,000 to 1,000,000 sorted cells using 10%, 30% or 50% RNA. TCRdb re-derived calls from the PCR reads in MiXCR, one entry per CDR3 protein. In the table there are over 600,000 distinct CDR3 sequences, about 20% of which are singletons. This clonotype was seen more than once but under ten times. The antigen is unknown. This sequence was found in a human donor in good health. Some libraries in this study had Jurkat cell RNA spiked in. Sequences were obtained from naive CD8+ T cells from blood, with Jurkat cell RNA spiked in. Subset indicated: FACS-sorted CD8+CD4-CCR7+CD45RA+ naive T cells. The genes are TRBV7-6 and TRBJ1-6; D gene ambiguous. This chain's CDR3 is CASSLSTAYSPLHF. In nucleotides, the CDR3 is TGTGCCAGCAGCCTCAGTACGGCTTATTCACCCCTCCACTTT.